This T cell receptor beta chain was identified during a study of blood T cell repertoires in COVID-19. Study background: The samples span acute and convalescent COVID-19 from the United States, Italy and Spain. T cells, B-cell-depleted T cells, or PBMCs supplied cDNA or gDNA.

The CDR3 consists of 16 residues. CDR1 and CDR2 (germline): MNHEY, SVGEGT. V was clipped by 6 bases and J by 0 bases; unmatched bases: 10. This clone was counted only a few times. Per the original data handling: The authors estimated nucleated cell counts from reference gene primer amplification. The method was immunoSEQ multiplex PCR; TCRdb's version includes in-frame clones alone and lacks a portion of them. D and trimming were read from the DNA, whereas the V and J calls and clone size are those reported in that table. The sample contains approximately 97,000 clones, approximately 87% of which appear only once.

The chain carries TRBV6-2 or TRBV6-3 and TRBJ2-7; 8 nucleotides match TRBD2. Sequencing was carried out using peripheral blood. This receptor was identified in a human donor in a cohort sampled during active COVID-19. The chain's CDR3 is CASSTLSRGGSYEQYF. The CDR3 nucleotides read TGTGCCAGCAGCACGCTCTCTCGGGGGGGCTCCTACGAGCAGTACTTC.